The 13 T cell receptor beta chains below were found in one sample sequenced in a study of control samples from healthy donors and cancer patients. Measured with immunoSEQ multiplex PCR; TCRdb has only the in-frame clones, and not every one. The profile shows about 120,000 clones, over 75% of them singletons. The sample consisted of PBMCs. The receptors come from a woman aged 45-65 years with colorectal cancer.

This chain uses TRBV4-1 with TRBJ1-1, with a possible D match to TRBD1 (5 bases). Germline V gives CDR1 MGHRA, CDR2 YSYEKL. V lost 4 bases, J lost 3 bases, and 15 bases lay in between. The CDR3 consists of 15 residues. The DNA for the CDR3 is TGCGCCAGCAGCCTTGGCCCCAGGGAGTACACTGAAGCTTTCTTT. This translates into CASSLGPREYTEAFF.

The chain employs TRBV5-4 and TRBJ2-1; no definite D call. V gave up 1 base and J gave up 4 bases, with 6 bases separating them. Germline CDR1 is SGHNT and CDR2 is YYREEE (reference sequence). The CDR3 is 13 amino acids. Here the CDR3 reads CASSLYQYNEQFF. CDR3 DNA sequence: TGTGCCAGCAGCTTGTACCAGTACAATGAGCAGTTCTTC.

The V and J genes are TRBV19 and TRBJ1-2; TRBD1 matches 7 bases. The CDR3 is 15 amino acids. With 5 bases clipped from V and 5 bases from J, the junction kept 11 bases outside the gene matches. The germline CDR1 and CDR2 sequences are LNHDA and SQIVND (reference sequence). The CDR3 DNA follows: TGTGCCAGTAGTGCGCCCCGGGACAGAACTTATGGCTACACCTTC. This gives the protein CASSAPRDRTYGYTF.

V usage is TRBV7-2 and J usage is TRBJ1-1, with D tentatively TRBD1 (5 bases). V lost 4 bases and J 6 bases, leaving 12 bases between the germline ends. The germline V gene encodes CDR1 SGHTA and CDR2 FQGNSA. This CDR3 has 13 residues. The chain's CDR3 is CASSSRWGSEAFF. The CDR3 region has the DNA TGTGCCAGCAGCTCTAGATGGGGGTCTGAAGCTTTCTTT.

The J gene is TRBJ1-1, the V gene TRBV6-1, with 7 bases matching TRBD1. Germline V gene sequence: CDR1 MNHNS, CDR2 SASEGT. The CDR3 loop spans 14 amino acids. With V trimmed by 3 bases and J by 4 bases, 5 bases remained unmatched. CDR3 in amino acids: CASSETAGGTEAFF. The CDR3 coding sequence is TGTGCCAGCAGTGAGACGGCAGGGGGCACTGAAGCTTTCTTT.

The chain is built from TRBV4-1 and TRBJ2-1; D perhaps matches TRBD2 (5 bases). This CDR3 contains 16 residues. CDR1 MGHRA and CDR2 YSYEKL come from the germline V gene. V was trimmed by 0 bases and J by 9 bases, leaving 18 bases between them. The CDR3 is CASSQDQDWAVSEQFF. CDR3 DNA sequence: TGCGCCAGCAGCCAAGATCAGGACTGGGCTGTGAGTGAGCAGTTCTTC.

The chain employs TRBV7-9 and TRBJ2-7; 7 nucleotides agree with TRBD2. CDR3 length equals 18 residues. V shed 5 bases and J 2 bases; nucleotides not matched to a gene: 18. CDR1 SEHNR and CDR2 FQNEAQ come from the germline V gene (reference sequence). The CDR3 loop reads CASSPSGRAGSRTYEQYF. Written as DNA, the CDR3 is TGTGCCAGCAGCCCCTCAGGGAGGGCAGGCAGCCGGACCTACGAGCAGTACTTC.

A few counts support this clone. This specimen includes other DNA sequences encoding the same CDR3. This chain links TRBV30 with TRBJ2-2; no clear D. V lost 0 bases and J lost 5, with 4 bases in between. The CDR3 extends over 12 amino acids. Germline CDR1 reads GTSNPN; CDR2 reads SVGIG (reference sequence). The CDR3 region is CAWSVRTGELFF. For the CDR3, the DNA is TGTGCCTGGAGTGTACGTACCGGGGAGCTGTTTTTT.

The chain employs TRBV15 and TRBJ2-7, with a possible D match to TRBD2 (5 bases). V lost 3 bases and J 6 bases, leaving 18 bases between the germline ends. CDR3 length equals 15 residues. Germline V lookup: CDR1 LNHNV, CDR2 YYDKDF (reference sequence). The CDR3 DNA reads TGTGCCACCAGCAGGGACCAGGCCGACGGGGTCGAGCAGTACTTC. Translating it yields CATSRDQADGVEQYF.

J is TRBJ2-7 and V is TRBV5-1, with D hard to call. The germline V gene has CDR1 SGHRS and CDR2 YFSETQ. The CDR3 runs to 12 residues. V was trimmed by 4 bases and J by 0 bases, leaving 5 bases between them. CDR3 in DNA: TGCGCCAGCAGCCTTCCCTCCTACGAGCAGTACTTC. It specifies CASSLPSYEQYF.

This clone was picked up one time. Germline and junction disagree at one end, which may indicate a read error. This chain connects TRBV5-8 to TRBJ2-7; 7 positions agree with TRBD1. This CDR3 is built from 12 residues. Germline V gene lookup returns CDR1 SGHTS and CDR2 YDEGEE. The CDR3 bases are TGTGCCAGCAGCTCTAGACAGGGTTTGTTGTCTTTC. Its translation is CASSSRQGLLSF.

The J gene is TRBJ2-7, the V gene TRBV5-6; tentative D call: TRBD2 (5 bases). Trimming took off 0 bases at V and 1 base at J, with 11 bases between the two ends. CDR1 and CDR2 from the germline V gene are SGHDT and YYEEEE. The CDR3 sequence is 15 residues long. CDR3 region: CASSLAGGGSYEQYF. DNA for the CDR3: TGTGCCAGCAGCTTGGCAGGAGGTGGGTCCTACGAGCAGTACTTC.

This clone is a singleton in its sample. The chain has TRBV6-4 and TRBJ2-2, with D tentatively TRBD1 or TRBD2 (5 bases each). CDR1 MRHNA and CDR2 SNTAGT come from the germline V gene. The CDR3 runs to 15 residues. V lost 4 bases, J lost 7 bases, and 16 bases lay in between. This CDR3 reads CASSAQGDGDGELFF. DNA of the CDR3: TGTGCCAGCAGTGCCCAGGGAGATGGGGACGGGGAGCTGTTTTTT.